These 29 T cell receptor beta chains share one sample of origin, sequenced in a study of neurological immune-mediated disorders. TCRdb passed the 5' RACE reads through MiXCR, listing each CDR3 protein once. The sample shows roughly 70,000 distinct CDR3 sequences, 5.2% of them seen only once. The sequenced sample was PBMCs. All receptors derive from a woman younger than 45 with multiple sclerosis.

This clonotype was recorded at least ten times. The chain employs TRBV20-1 and TRBJ2-5; 10 bases map to TRBD2. CDR3 length equals 16 residues. V lost 1 base to trimming and J lost 7 bases; unmatched junction nucleotides: 12. Per the germline V gene, CDR1 is DFQATT and CDR2 is SNEGSKA (reference sequence). The CDR3 here is CSARGPGSGGAGTQYF. The CDR3 nucleotides read TGCAGTGCTAGAGGACCAGGGAGCGGGGGGGCCGGGACCCAGTACTTC.

This clonotype appeared many times. CDR3 nucleotides: TGTGCCAGCAGCCCCGGACAGAACTATGGCTACACCTTC. This gives the protein CASSPGQNYGYTF. The chain has TRBV3-1 and TRBJ1-2; a weak D match, TRBD1 (6 bases). The length of the CDR3 is 13 residues. Trimming stripped 4 bases from V and 2 bases from J, with 8 bases between. Germline-derived CDR1 and CDR2 are LGHDT and YNNKEL (reference sequence). Combining the CDR3 with reference TRBV3-1 and TRBJ1-2 gives the whole variable domain DTAVSQTPKYLVTQMGNDKSIKCEQNLGHDTMYWYKQDSKKFLKIMFSYNNKELIINETVPNRFSPKSPDKAHLNLHINSLELGDSAVYFCASSPGQNYGYTFGSGTRLTVV.

Many counts were recorded for this clonotype. An end of the junction does not agree with germline; a read error may underlie this. The chain combines TRBV4-1 with TRBJ1-5, with 9 positions matching TRBD1. The CDR3 covers 16 residues. In germline, CDR1 is MGHRA, CDR2 YSYEKL. The CDR3 DNA reads as TGCGCCAGCAGCCCGGACGCACAGGGGGCAGGGCAGCCCCAGAATTTT. It specifies CASSPDAQGAGQPQNF.

This clonotype was observed at least ten times. The V and J genes are TRBV7-2 and TRBJ2-1, with 10 bases fitting TRBD1. The CDR3 runs 14 residues. V gave up 5 bases and J gave up 4 bases; unmatched junction bases: 2. Germline V gene sequence: CDR1 SGHTA, CDR2 FQGNSA. CDR3 sequence reads: CASSRQGAYNEQFF. In nucleotides, the CDR3 is TGTGCCAGCAGCCGACAGGGGGCGTACAATGAGCAGTTCTTC.

Remarks on this clonotype: This may arise from a read error, as a much more abundant clone is one base away. This chain links TRBV7-2 with TRBJ1-1; no clear D. The CDR3 loop spans 14 amino acids. Deletions cut 1 base from V and 10 bases from J, with 16 bases between. Germline values: CDR1 SGHTA, CDR2 FQGNSA. CDR3 sequence reads: CASSLDQITPGAFF. The CDR3 DNA follows: TGTGCCAGCAGCTTAGATCAGATAACGCCGGGAGCTTTCTTT.

This clonotype was observed many times. The CDR3 loop reads CASSSGQYTDTQYF. CDR3 sequence (DNA): TGCGCCAGCAGCTCGGGACAGTACACAGATACGCAGTATTTT. The rearrangement joins TRBV5-1 to TRBJ2-3, with TRBD1 matching over 7 bases. CDR1 is SGHRS and CDR2 is YFSETQ in the germline V gene. The CDR3 consists of 14 residues. Trimming removed 3 bases from V and 2 bases from J; junction bases left unmatched: 3.

This clonotype was detected many times. The chain uses TRBV7-9 and TRBJ1-1; D possibly corresponds to TRBD1 (5 bases). Germline loops: CDR1 SEHNR, CDR2 FQNEAQ (reference sequence). The ends were cut back, 3 bases at V and 4 bases at J, with 15 bases in the middle. This CDR3 has 15 amino acids. In DNA form, the CDR3 reads TGTGCCAGCAGCTTCCAGGGTGTTCAGGTCACTGAAGCTTTCTTT. Its translation: CASSFQGVQVTEAFF.

The table lists this clonotype with many counts. This rearrangement joins TRBV4-1 to TRBJ2-1; D perhaps matches TRBD2 (5 bases). V lost 0 bases and J lost 9, with 15 bases in between. The germline gives CDR1 MGHRA, CDR2 YSYEKL. The CDR3 contains 15 residues. CDR3 amino acids: CASSQDRLPRSEQFF. CDR3 DNA sequence: TGCGCCAGCAGCCAAGATCGACTACCGAGGTCTGAGCAGTTCTTC.

This clonotype was detected ten times or more. The chain is built from TRBV9 and TRBJ2-5; 14 nucleotides match TRBD2. Germline CDR1 SGDLS, CDR2 YYNGEE. The ends lost 3 bases at V and 5 bases at J; junction bases unmatched: 3. The CDR3 has 15 residues. CDR3 in DNA: TGTGCCAGCAGCGGCCGGACTAGCGGGGGGGAGACCCAGTACTTC. It yields the protein CASSGRTSGGETQYF.

In its sample, this clonotype was seen many times. The chain employs TRBV20-1 and TRBJ1-1; no definite D call. CDR1 DFQATT and CDR2 SNEGSKA come from the germline V gene (reference sequence). The germline V and J ends were trimmed by 6 bases and 11 bases, with 19 bases remaining between them. This CDR3 comprises 12 residues. Here the CDR3 DNA reads TGCAGTGCAAAGGACGCGGGCGGCGGGGCTTTCTTT. Protein sequence: CSAKDAGGGAFF.

Ten or more counts support this clonotype. V and J are TRBV5-5 and TRBJ1-2, with a tentative D call TRBD1 (6 bases). Germline V gene sequence: CDR1 SGHKS, CDR2 YYEKEE (reference sequence). The CDR3 consists of 14 residues. V gave up 4 bases and J gave up 2 bases, with 12 bases separating them. CDR3 bases: TGTGCCAGCAGCCAAGAGGACAGAAACTATGGCTACACCTTC. Amino acid sequence: CASSQEDRNYGYTF.

In the case of this clonotype: Given the absence of the conserved phenylalanine or tryptophan at the CDR3 end, a read error is likely. The chain couples TRBV20-1 to TRBJ2-7, with 7 bases lining up with TRBD2. After removal of 4 bases from V and 3 bases from J, the junction contained 6 bases not matched to a gene. The CDR3 length is 13 residues. Germline V gives CDR1 DFQATT, CDR2 SNEGSKA (reference sequence). Here the CDR3 DNA reads TGCAGTGCTACAGACTTAGCGGGCTACGAGCAGTACAAC. It codes for CSATDLAGYEQYN.

This clonotype was detected many times. V usage is TRBV20-1 and J usage is TRBJ1-2, with D possibly TRBD1 on 5 matching bases. Germline V CDR1 and CDR2: DFQATT, SNEGSKA (reference sequence). The CDR3 sequence is 10 residues long. This CDR3 is CSAGTERGTF. The CDR3 nucleotides are TGCAGCGCCGGGACCGAAAGAGGCACCTTC.

This clonotype was found many times. The rearrangement joins TRBV12-3 or TRBV12-4 to TRBJ2-2; 7 nucleotides align to TRBD1. CDR3 length: 15 amino acids. Germline trimming cut 3 bases from V and 6 bases from J; bases unmatched to any gene: 7. The CDR3 DNA reads as TGTGCCAGCAGTTTTGACAGGGATAGGTCCGGGGAGCTGTTTTTT. This translates into CASSFDRDRSGELFF.

The table lists this clonotype with many counts. This chain links TRBV7-2 with TRBJ1-3; D uncertain. Looked up from germline, CDR1 is SGHTA and CDR2 is FQGNSA. With 2 bases removed from V and 5 bases from J, the gap between germline ends came to 10 bases. The CDR3 loop spans 14 amino acids. The CDR3 loop is CASSLPIGRNTIYF. CDR3 bases: TGTGCCAGCAGCTTACCAATCGGTAGAAACACCATATATTTT.

This clonotype was detected many times. The V call is TRBV6-6, the J call TRBJ1-5; 9 bases match TRBD1. Germline CDR1 reads MNHNY; CDR2 reads SVGAGI (reference sequence). This CDR3 spans 17 amino acids. V lost 7 bases to trimming and J lost 4 bases; unmatched junction nucleotides: 14. The CDR3 region has the DNA TGTGCCAGCATCCTTAAGCCCGGGACAGGGCTTAATCAGCCCCAGCATTTT. Protein: CASILKPGTGLNQPQHF.

This clonotype was detected only a few times. Germline and junction disagree at one end, which may indicate a read error. The chain joins TRBV5-1 to TRBJ2-6; possibly TRBD1 for D (5 bases). The V gene's germline CDR1 is SGHRS and CDR2 YFSETQ. This CDR3 contains 18 residues. DNA for the CDR3: TGCGCCAGCAGCCCGCATCGACAGCGTGGATCTGGGGCCAAAGTCCTGACTTTC. Residues: CASSPHRQRGSGAKVLTF.

This clonotype was seen repeatedly, ten times or more. The rearrangement links TRBV5-5 to TRBJ1-3, with TRBD1 as a possible D gene (5 bases). The V gene's germline CDR1 is SGHKS and CDR2 YYEKEE (reference sequence). This CDR3 is built from 17 residues. V lost 4 bases and J lost 0, with 17 bases in between. This CDR3 is CASSPAHSGGSGNTIYF. In DNA form, the CDR3 reads TGTGCCAGCAGCCCAGCTCACTCCGGGGGCTCTGGAAACACCATATATTTT.

This clonotype has more than one count but fewer than ten. A read error is possible here, since a much larger clone lies one base away. This chain joins TRBV10-3 and TRBJ1-1; D possibly corresponds to TRBD1 (6 bases). Trimming left V 6 bases short and J 5 bases short, with 13 bases between. There are 13 residues in the CDR3. Germline V gene data show CDR1 as ENHRY and CDR2 as SYGVKD. CDR3 loop: CAIRRGMETEAFF. As DNA, the CDR3 is TGTGCCATCAGGAGGGGGATGGAAACTGAAGCTTTCTTT.

This clonotype was seen many times. V and J are TRBV12-3 or TRBV12-4 and TRBJ2-5, with a possible D match to TRBD1 (6 bases). This CDR3 has 13 residues. V lost 4 bases to trimming and J lost 4 bases, with 10 bases between them. The CDR3 loop is CASSWRTAETQYF. CDR3 DNA: TGTGCCAGCAGTTGGAGGACAGCAGAGACCCAGTACTTC.

This clonotype occurred many times. The chain links TRBV2 to TRBJ2-2; D gene uncertain. The germline V gene has CDR1 SNHLY and CDR2 FYNNEI. The CDR3 extends over 13 amino acids. The ends were cut back, 7 bases at V and 5 bases at J, with 11 bases in the middle. In nucleotides, the CDR3 is TGTGCCAGCACCGGCTCTGGGACCGGGGAGCTGTTTTTT. Its translation: CASTGSGTGELFF. Based on the CDR3 plus reference TRBV2 and TRBJ2-2, the full variable domain is EPEVTQTPSHQVTQMGQEVILRCVPISNHLYFYWYRQILGQKVEFLVSFYNNEISEKSEIFDDQFSVERPDGSNFTLKIRSTKLEDSAMYFCASTGSGTGELFFGEGSRLTVL.

This clonotype was counted ten times or more. The V gene is TRBV5-1, the J gene TRBJ1-1; D unclear. This CDR3 is 12 amino acids long. V was clipped by 2 bases and J by 1 base, with 3 bases between them. Germline values: CDR1 SGHRS, CDR2 YFSETQ. CDR3 nucleotide sequence: TGCGCCAGCAGCTTCGCGAACACTGAAGCTTTCTTT. Amino acids: CASSFANTEAFF. The full variable domain, rest sourced from reference TRBV5-1 and TRBJ1-1, is KAGVTQTPRYLIKTRGQQVTLSCSPISGHRSVSWYQQTPGQGLQFLFEYFSETQRNKGNFPGRFSGRQFSNSRSEMNVSTLELGDSALYLCASSFANTEAFFGQGTRLTVV.

V is TRBV18 and J is TRBJ2-1, with a tentative D call TRBD2 (7 bases). Germline V gives CDR1 KGHSH, CDR2 LQKENI. The ends were cut back, 3 bases at V and 5 bases at J, with 14 bases in the middle. The CDR3 spans 15 residues. The CDR3 is CASSPRGGRDNEQFF. The CDR3 nucleotides read TGTGCCAGCTCACCGCGCGGGGGCCGGGACAATGAGCAGTTCTTC.

There are a few counts of this clonotype. The chain has TRBV20-1 and TRBJ2-7; D tentatively fits TRBD1 or TRBD2 (8 bases each). V was pared by 0 bases and J by 3 bases, with 15 bases between. The CDR3 consists of 15 residues. Germline lookup yields CDR1 DFQATT and CDR2 SNEGSKA (reference sequence). The chain's CDR3 is CSARDSGTGRYEQYF. Written as DNA, the CDR3 is TGCAGTGCTAGAGATAGCGGGACAGGTCGCTACGAGCAGTACTTC.

This clonotype was picked up many times. The chain employs TRBV29-1 and TRBJ2-1; D unclear. The V gene's germline CDR1 is SQVTM and CDR2 ANQGSEA. The V end lost 5 bases, the J end lost 9 bases, and 5 bases lay between the germline ends. This CDR3 has 9 residues. The CDR3 here is CSVQSEQFF. DNA for the CDR3: TGCAGCGTTCAGAGTGAGCAGTTCTTC.

This clonotype was picked up many times. V and J are TRBV5-1 and TRBJ2-5, with D uncertain. With 4 bases removed from V and 1 base from J, the gap between germline ends came to 8 bases. The CDR3 sequence is 13 residues long. CDR1 and CDR2 (germline): SGHRS, YFSETQ. This CDR3 reads CASSPYAQETQYF. Here the CDR3 DNA reads TGCGCCAGCAGCCCTTATGCCCAAGAGACCCAGTACTTC.

This clonotype was found many times. The chain recombines TRBV12-3 or TRBV12-4 with TRBJ2-4; TRBD2 aligns across 7 bases. Trimming cost V 3 bases and J 6 bases; bases outside gene matches: 8. The CDR3 sequence is 15 residues long. The CDR3 coding sequence is TGTGCCAGCAGTTTGAGGTCAGGCGGGGGAAACATTCAGTACTTC. It encodes CASSLRSGGGNIQYF.

Concerning this clonotype: Mismatch with germline at one junction end may stem from a read error. This CDR3 reads CSALDSPNQPQNF. The CDR3 DNA reads as TGCAGTGCTCTTGACAGCCCCAATCAGCCCCAGAATTTT. The rearrangement joins TRBV20-1 to TRBJ1-5; D may be TRBD1 (5 bases). CDR1 is DFQATT, CDR2 SNEGSKA, per germline (reference sequence). CDR3 length: 13 residues.

On this clonotype: This sequence may be a read error, since a much larger clone differs from it by one base. This chain links TRBV20-1 with TRBJ2-1; 9 bases match TRBD2. Losses at the gene ends were 6 bases for V and 2 bases for J; bases not matched to a gene: 2. Germline-derived CDR1 and CDR2 are DFQATT and SNEGSKA (reference sequence). This CDR3 is 13 amino acids long. The CDR3 nucleotides read TGCAGTGCCGGACTAGCGACCTACAATGAGCAGTTCTTC. Translating gives CSAGLATYNEQFF.